These 2 T cell receptor beta chains came from one sample sequenced in a study of blood T cell repertoires in COVID-19 (dated by TCRdb to 2019 to 2021). The library was built by means of the immunoSEQ multiplex PCR assay. The table was pulled from immuneACCESS by TCRdb, which kept in-frame rearrangements only. Such tables lose some clones; where checked, under half of the loss comes from unresolved V genes, and the rest has no known cause. Recorded for this sample are about 88,000 clones; around 85% of them occurred a single time. The ten largest clones represent about 14% of the sample. Material for sequencing was peripheral blood. Source of these receptors: a woman aged 65 to 85 with acute or convalescent COVID-19.

This clone has just one count. V gene TRBV9 combines with J gene TRBJ2-5, with 12 bases identical to TRBD2. CDR3 length: 18 amino acids. Losses at the gene ends were 1 base for V and 2 bases for J; bases not matched to a gene: 9. In germline, CDR1 is SGDLS, CDR2 YYNGEE. The CDR3 nucleotides read TGTGCCAGCAGCGTATCGGCTAGCGGGAGGGGATTACAAGAGACCCAGTACTTC. This gives the protein CASSVSASGRGLQETQYF.

This chain links TRBV18 with TRBJ2-3; weak D call: TRBD2 (6 bases). CDR3 size: 15 residues. CDR1 KGHSH and CDR2 LQKENI come from the germline V gene. Trimming shortened V by 3 bases and J by 5 bases, and 15 bases separated the two germline ends. The CDR3 coding sequence is TGTGCCAGCTCACCTGGTCTAGCGCAGCAAGATACGCAGTATTTT. It specifies CASSPGLAQQDTQYF.